Below, one TCR beta chain is given with its context. This sample is part of a study of blood T cell repertoires in COVID-19. As for the study in general: The samples span acute and convalescent COVID-19 from the United States, Italy and Spain. PBMCs, B-cell-depleted T cells, or T cells were the source of the cDNA or gDNA that made up the material.

The CDR3 sequence is 14 residues long. CDR1 is KGHSH and CDR2 is LQKENI in the germline V gene. V lost 2 bases to trimming and J lost 4 bases, with 9 bases between them. Original processing notes: Reference gene primer amplification yielded estimated nucleated cell counts. Clones were sequenced by immunoSEQ multiplex PCR, and TCRdb holds only the in-frame ones, with some missing. V and J calls and clone size are as listed in that table; D and trimming were resolved from the DNA. The sample holds about 74,000 clones, under 95% seen once. Input material: peripheral blood. This clonotype was sampled from a man aged 50 to 60 with acute or convalescent COVID-19. The J gene is TRBJ1-5, the V gene TRBV18; possible D gene TRBD1, 6 bases. CDR3 sequence (DNA): TGTGCCAGCTCACCAAATCAGGGGAATCAGCCCCAGCATTTT. As protein: CASSPNQGNQPQHF.